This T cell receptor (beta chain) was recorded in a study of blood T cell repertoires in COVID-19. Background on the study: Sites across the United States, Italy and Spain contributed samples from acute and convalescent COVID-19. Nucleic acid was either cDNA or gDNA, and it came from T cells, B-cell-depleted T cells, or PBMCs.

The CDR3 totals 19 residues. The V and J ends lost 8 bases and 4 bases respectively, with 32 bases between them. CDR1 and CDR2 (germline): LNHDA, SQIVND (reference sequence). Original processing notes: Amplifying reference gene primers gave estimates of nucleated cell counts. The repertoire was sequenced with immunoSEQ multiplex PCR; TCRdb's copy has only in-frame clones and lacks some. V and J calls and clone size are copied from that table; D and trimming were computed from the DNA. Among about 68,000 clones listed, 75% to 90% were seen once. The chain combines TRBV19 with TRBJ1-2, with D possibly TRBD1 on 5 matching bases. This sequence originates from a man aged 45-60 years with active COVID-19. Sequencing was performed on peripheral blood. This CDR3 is CASRSNDRAKTAGTYGYTF. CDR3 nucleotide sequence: TGTGCCAGTCGCTCAAACGACCGAGCGAAGACAGCTGGAACCTATGGCTACACCTTC.